The 13 T cell receptor beta chains below all came from one sample that was sequenced in a study of glioma-infiltrating T cells after dendritic cell vaccination. Profiled with immunoSEQ multiplex PCR; TCRdb holds only in-frame clones, not every one. The sample has over 90,000 clones; 85% are singletons. Sample: blood, taken before dendritic cell vaccination. Receptors were obtained from a human donor with glioblastoma.

This clone was seen just once. V and J are TRBV6-5 and TRBJ1-6; D is unresolved. The germline gives CDR1 MNHEY, CDR2 SVGAGI. The CDR3 has 12 residues. V gave up 5 bases and J gave up 10 bases, with 9 bases separating them. For the CDR3, the DNA is TGTGCCAGCAGTCCGGGAGAATCACCCCTCCACTTT. Translating it yields CASSPGESPLHF.

The rearrangement links TRBV7-9 to TRBJ2-7, with unresolved D. V was clipped by 5 bases and J by 2 bases, with 10 bases between them. Germline V gives CDR1 SEHNR, CDR2 FQNEAQ (reference sequence). The CDR3 has 13 amino acids. This CDR3 is CASSLPGPYEQYF. The CDR3 DNA sequence: TGTGCCAGCAGCCTACCTGGTCCCTACGAGCAGTACTTC.

The genes are TRBV19 and TRBJ2-6; perhaps TRBD2 as D (5 bases). The V end was cut by 5 bases, the J end by 2 bases, with 10 bases between. Germline V gene sequence: CDR1 LNHDA, CDR2 SQIVND (reference sequence). The CDR3 is 15 residues long. This chain's CDR3 is CASSAASPGANVLTF. CDR3 DNA sequence: TGTGCCAGTAGTGCCGCTAGCCCTGGGGCCAACGTCCTGACTTTC.

The chain carries TRBV5-1 and TRBJ2-3; D is unresolved. Trimming left V 5 bases short and J 2 bases short, with 9 bases between. This CDR3 is 13 amino acids long. Germline-derived CDR1 and CDR2 are SGHRS and YFSETQ. The CDR3 spells CASRYSPTDTQYF. The CDR3 region has the DNA TGCGCCAGCAGATATTCCCCCACAGATACGCAGTATTTT.

This rearrangement joins TRBV7-2 to TRBJ2-5, with TRBD1 matching 7 bases. This CDR3 spans 16 amino acids. The germline CDR1 and CDR2 sequences are SGHTA and FQGNSA. V lost 2 bases and J lost 9; bases outside the gene matches: 15. The CDR3 region is CASSLIGHSTGKSQYF. CDR3 nucleotide sequence: TGTGCCAGCAGCTTAATCGGTCACTCGACAGGGAAGTCCCAGTACTTC.

This chain connects TRBV19 to TRBJ2-7; D unclear. The CDR3 is 12 amino acids. V shed 4 bases and J shed 6 bases, with 10 bases lying between them. Germline CDR1 is LNHDA and CDR2 is SQIVND (reference sequence). For the CDR3, the DNA is TGTGCCAGTAGTACCTACTTTGGCGAGCAGTACTTC. Translation gives CASSTYFGEQYF.

The J gene is TRBJ1-5, the V gene TRBV7-2, with D unclear. The CDR3 totals 13 residues. Deletions cut 1 base from V and 5 bases from J, with 6 bases between. The germline CDR1 and CDR2 sequences are SGHTA and FQGNSA. The chain's CDR3 is CASSLGPDQPQHF. CDR3 sequence (DNA): TGTGCCAGCAGCTTAGGCCCGGATCAGCCCCAGCATTTT.

This rearrangement joins TRBV11-2 to TRBJ2-3; TRBD2 matches at 11 bases. V dropped 0 bases and J dropped 4; count of bases not matched to a gene: 3. CDR1 SGHAT and CDR2 FQNNGV come from the germline V gene. CDR3 length: 16 amino acids. CDR3 sequence reads: CASSLELAGAADTQYF. The CDR3 nucleotides read TGTGCCAGCAGCTTAGAACTAGCGGGAGCCGCAGATACGCAGTATTTT.

The chain carries TRBV7-3 and TRBJ2-2; the match to TRBD2 covers 7 bases. The CDR3 spans 16 residues. The V segment lost 4 bases and the J segment 3 bases; nucleotides outside the gene matches: 8. Germline assignment: CDR1 SGHTA and CDR2 FQGTGA. The CDR3 sequence: CASSSSSGSYTGELFF. The DNA for the CDR3 is TGTGCCAGCAGCTCTTCTAGCGGATCATACACCGGGGAGCTGTTTTTT.

In this sample, this clone turned up a few times. This sequence joins TRBV19 and TRBJ2-1, with 8 bases matching TRBD2. CDR1 and CDR2 (germline): LNHDA, SQIVND (reference sequence). V lost 0 bases and J lost 15; bases outside the gene matches: 13. The CDR3 is made up of 15 amino acids. This chain's CDR3 is CASSIDEGVGTRRFF. CDR3 coding DNA: TGTGCCAGTAGTATAGATGAGGGGGTCGGGACTAGGCGGTTCTTC.

There are a few counts of this clone. The V call is TRBV27, the J call TRBJ1-1; TRBD1 is a possible D gene (5 bases). CDR3 length equals 15 residues. In germline, CDR1 is MNHEY, CDR2 SMNVEV (reference sequence). V was cut by 3 bases and J by 0 bases, with 11 bases left in between. CDR3 region: CASSFRQIMNTEAFF. The CDR3 DNA sequence: TGTGCCAGCAGTTTCCGACAGATTATGAACACTGAAGCTTTCTTT.

The J gene is TRBJ2-5, the V gene TRBV7-9, with 9 bases identical to TRBD1. J gave up 4 bases and V 3 bases, and 12 bases lay outside the gene matches. Per germline, CDR1 SEHNR and CDR2 FQNEAQ (reference sequence). CDR3 size: 17 residues. CDR3 sequence (DNA): TGTGCCAGCAGCTTGGCGGCTGGGACAGGGTCCGGAGAGACCCAGTACTTC. This encodes CASSLAAGTGSGETQYF.

The rearrangement links TRBV7-8 to TRBJ2-6; D remains unclear. Germline CDR1 and CDR2: SGHVS and FQNEAQ. Deletions cut 7 bases from V and 0 bases from J, with 7 bases between. The CDR3 totals 14 residues. CDR3 in amino acids: CASTGFSGANVLTF. The CDR3 DNA reads as TGTGCCAGCACAGGCTTCTCTGGGGCCAACGTCCTGACTTTC.